Presented here are 14 T cell receptor beta chains from one specimen sequenced in a study of T cells after yellow fever vaccination. MiXCR was run by TCRdb on the 5' RACE reads, yielding one entry per CDR3 protein. The data contain roughly 320,000 distinct CDR3 sequences, around 10% of them seen just once; the ten biggest clones take up about 3.3%. Source: CD4+ T cells sorted from PBMCs, taken 45 days after the yellow fever booster vaccination. Receptors originate from a man younger than 35 who received the YFV17D yellow fever vaccine.

V is TRBV18 and J is TRBJ2-3; either TRBD1 or TRBD2 may fit D (5 bases each). Trimming took 4 bases from V and 4 from J, leaving 9 bases between them. The germline V gene has CDR1 KGHSH and CDR2 LQKENI. The CDR3 extends over 13 amino acids. The CDR3 loop is CASSQGRADTQYF. As DNA, the CDR3 is TGTGCCAGCTCACAGGGGCGGGCAGATACGCAGTATTTT. The full variable domain, rest sourced from reference TRBV18 and TRBJ2-3, is NAGVMQNPRHLVRRRGQEARLRCSPMKGHSHVYWYRQLPEEGLKFMVYLQKENIIDESGMPKERFSAEFPKEGPSILRIQQVVRGDSAAYFCASSQGRADTQYFGPGTRLTVL.

This chain links TRBV3-1 with TRBJ1-1; weak D call: TRBD1 (5 bases). The CDR3 consists of 14 residues. Germline loops: CDR1 LGHDT, CDR2 YNNKEL (reference sequence). V was shortened by 9 bases and J by 6 bases, with 20 bases between the two germline ends. The CDR3 here is CARNRKGVGAEAFF. The CDR3 DNA reads as TGTGCCAGGAACCGGAAAGGGGTTGGTGCTGAAGCTTTCTTT.

This clonotype was counted a few times. The chain employs TRBV9 and TRBJ2-3; D is unresolved. The ends were cut back, 4 bases at V and 0 bases at J, with 9 bases in the middle. CDR1 is SGDLS, CDR2 YYNGEE, per germline. This CDR3 comprises 14 residues. The DNA of the CDR3 is TGTGCCAGCAGCCCGTTAGAGAGCACAGATACGCAGTATTTT. It translates to CASSPLESTDTQYF.

This clonotype was seen more than once but under ten times. The CDR3: CASSSKWGPQETQYF. DNA for the CDR3: TGTGCCAGCAGCTCCAAGTGGGGTCCCCAAGAGACCCAGTACTTC. The chain combines TRBV12-3 or TRBV12-4 with TRBJ2-5; the D is unclear. This CDR3 is built from 15 residues. Trimming pared 6 bases from V and 1 base from J, leaving 15 bases between.

This clonotype was seen at least ten times. In DNA form, the CDR3 reads TGTGCCAGCAGCTCAAGACAGGGGTCGGGCACTGAAGCTTTCTTT. It encodes CASSSRQGSGTEAFF. The rearrangement joins TRBV7-2 to TRBJ1-1; 8 nucleotides line up with TRBD1. Germline V gene data show CDR1 as SGHTA and CDR2 as FQGNSA. V trimming: 4 bases; J trimming: 4 bases; junction bases outside the gene matches: 8. There are 15 residues in the CDR3.

In its sample, this clonotype was seen a few times. The J gene is TRBJ2-1, the V gene TRBV12-3 or TRBV12-4; a possible D gene is TRBD2 (5 bases). The CDR3 runs to 13 residues. V gave up 0 bases and J gave up 9 bases, with 9 bases separating them. The CDR3, as DNA: TGTGCCAGCAGTTTAGCGCGAGGGAGTGAGCAGTTCTTC. Its protein is CASSLARGSEQFF.

The chain is built from TRBV24-1 and TRBJ1-2; maybe TRBD1 (5 bases). V lost 5 bases and J 5 bases, leaving 17 bases between the germline ends. Looked up from germline, CDR1 is KGHDR and CDR2 is SFDVKD. The CDR3 spans 15 residues. CDR3 coding DNA: TGTGCCACCAGTGCCCCGCATGGGGGAGGGTATGGCTACACCTTC. This codes for CATSAPHGGGYGYTF.

Many counts were recorded for this clonotype. This rearrangement joins TRBV10-3 to TRBJ2-7, with 9 bases that match TRBD1. J gave up 6 bases and V 4 bases, and 10 bases lay outside the gene matches. Germline V gene lookup returns CDR1 ENHRY and CDR2 SYGVKD. There are 15 residues in the CDR3. CDR3 in amino acids: CAISGGRDRASEQYF. The CDR3 region has the DNA TGTGCCATCAGTGGGGGGCGGGACAGGGCGTCCGAGCAGTACTTC.

The J gene is TRBJ2-3, the V gene TRBV4-3; TRBD2 aligns across 10 bases. The CDR3 length is 18 residues. Germline values: CDR1 LGHNA, CDR2 YSLEER. The V and J ends lost 4 bases and 0 bases, in that order; junction bases with no gene match: 10. The CDR3 nucleotides read TGCGCCAGCAGCCGCCAGCGGGGGGGCAGACTAAGCACAGATACGCAGTATTTT. Encoded protein: CASSRQRGGRLSTDTQYF.

This clonotype occurred a few times. J is TRBJ1-4 and V is TRBV7-9, with TRBD1 as a possible D gene (5 bases). V lost 6 bases to trimming and J lost 5 bases, with 13 bases between them. Germline V gene sequence: CDR1 SEHNR, CDR2 FQNEAQ (reference sequence). The CDR3 length is 14 residues. CDR3 in amino acids: CASRSVGPNEKLFF. The CDR3, as DNA: TGTGCCAGCAGATCAGTGGGGCCGAATGAAAAACTGTTTTTT.

The chain uses TRBV4-1 and TRBJ1-4; D gene unclear. Germline CDR1 and CDR2: MGHRA and YSYEKL. V shed 4 bases and J shed 5 bases, with 14 bases lying between them. The CDR3 sequence is 15 residues long. The DNA of the CDR3 is TGCGCCAGCAGCCCTGCGCCACAGAAGAATGAAAAACTGTTTTTT. Residues: CASSPAPQKNEKLFF.

CDR3 sequence: CSASRVDGSGNTIYF. The DNA for the CDR3 is TGCAGTGCTAGCCGTGTGGACGGCTCTGGAAACACCATATATTTT. The chain couples TRBV20-1 to TRBJ1-3; D is uncertain. Trimming left V 3 bases short and J 0 bases short, with 12 bases between. The CDR3 contains 15 residues. Germline CDR1 and CDR2: DFQATT and SNEGSKA (reference sequence).

This clonotype was seen more than once but under ten times. The V call is TRBV7-9, the J call TRBJ1-3, with a weak D call TRBD1 (6 bases). The germline V gene encodes CDR1 SEHNR and CDR2 FQNEAQ (reference sequence). The V end lost 6 bases, the J end lost 4 bases, and 19 bases lay between the germline ends. This CDR3 is built from 16 residues. CDR3 nucleotide sequence: TGTGCCAGCAGGCGACAGGTGGTAAAGGGAGGAAACACCATATATTTT. Translating it yields CASRRQVVKGGNTIYF.

This clonotype was counted a few times. The chain joins TRBV2 to TRBJ2-3, with 9 bases that match TRBD1. The V gene end was trimmed by 3 bases and the J gene end by 1 base; junction bases not matched to a gene: 2. Germline V CDR1 and CDR2: SNHLY, FYNNEI. This CDR3 contains 15 residues. CDR3 sequence reads: CASSEGQGGTDTQYF. CDR3 in DNA: TGTGCCAGCAGTGAGGGACAGGGCGGCACAGATACGCAGTATTTT. Together with reference TRBV2 and TRBJ2-3, the CDR3 gives the full variable domain: EPEVTQTPSHQVTQMGQEVILRCVPISNHLYFYWYRQILGQKVEFLVSFYNNEISEKSEIFDDQFSVERPDGSNFTLKIRSTKLEDSAMYFCASSEGQGGTDTQYFGPGTRLTVL.